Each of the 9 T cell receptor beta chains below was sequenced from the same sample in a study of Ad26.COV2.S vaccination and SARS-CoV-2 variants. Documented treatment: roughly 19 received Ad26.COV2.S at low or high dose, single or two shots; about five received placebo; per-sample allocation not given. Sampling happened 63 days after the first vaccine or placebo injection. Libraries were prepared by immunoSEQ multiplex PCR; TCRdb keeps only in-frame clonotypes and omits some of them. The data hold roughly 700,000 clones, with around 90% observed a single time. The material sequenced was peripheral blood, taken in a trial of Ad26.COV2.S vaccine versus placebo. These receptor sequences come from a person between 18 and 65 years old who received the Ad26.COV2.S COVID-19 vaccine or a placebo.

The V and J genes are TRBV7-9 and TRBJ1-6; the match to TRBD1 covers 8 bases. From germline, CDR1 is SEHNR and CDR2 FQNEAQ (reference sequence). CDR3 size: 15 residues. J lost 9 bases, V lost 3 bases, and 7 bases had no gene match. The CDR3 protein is CASSFDRGWGSPLHF. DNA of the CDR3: TGTGCCAGCAGCTTCGACAGGGGATGGGGTTCACCCCTCCACTTT.

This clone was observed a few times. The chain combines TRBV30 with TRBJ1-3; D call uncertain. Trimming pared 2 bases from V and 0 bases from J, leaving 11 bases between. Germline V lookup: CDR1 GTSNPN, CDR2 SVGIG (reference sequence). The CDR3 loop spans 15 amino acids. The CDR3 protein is CAWSLRASSGNTIYF. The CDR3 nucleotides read TGTGCCTGGAGTCTCCGGGCTAGCTCTGGAAACACCATATATTTT.

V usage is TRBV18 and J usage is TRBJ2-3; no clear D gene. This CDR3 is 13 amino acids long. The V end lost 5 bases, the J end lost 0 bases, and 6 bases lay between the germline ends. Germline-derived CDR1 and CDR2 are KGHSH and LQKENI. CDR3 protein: CASSADSTDTQYF. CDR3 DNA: TGTGCCAGCTCAGCGGACAGCACAGATACGCAGTATTTT.

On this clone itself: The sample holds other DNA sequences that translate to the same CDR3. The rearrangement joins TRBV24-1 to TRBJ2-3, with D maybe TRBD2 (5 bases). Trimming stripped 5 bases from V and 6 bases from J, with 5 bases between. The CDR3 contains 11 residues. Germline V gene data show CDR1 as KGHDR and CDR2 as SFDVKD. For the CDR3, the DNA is TGTGCCACCAGTGGCGGGGATACGCAGTATTTT. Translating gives CATSGGDTQYF.

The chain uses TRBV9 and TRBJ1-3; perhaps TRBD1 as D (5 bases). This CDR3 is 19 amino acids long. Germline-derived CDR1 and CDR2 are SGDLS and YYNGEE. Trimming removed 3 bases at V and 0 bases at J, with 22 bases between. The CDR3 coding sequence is TGTGCCAGCAGCGCCTGGGGCGGAGGAGGACTTCACTCTGGAAACACCATATATTTT. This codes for CASSAWGGGGLHSGNTIYF.

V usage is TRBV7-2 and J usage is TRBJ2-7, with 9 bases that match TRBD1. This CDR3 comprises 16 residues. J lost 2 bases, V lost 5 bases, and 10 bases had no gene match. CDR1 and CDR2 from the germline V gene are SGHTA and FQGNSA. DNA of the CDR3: TGTGCCAGCAGCCTAGGACAGGGGCTCCGGCCCTACGAGCAGTACTTC. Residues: CASSLGQGLRPYEQYF.

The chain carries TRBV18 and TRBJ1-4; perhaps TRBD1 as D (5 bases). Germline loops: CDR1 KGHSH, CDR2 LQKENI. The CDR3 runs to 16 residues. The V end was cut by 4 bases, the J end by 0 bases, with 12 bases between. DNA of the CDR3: TGTGCCAGCTCACGTGGGGACCTTGCAACTAATGAAAAACTGTTTTTT. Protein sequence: CASSRGDLATNEKLFF.

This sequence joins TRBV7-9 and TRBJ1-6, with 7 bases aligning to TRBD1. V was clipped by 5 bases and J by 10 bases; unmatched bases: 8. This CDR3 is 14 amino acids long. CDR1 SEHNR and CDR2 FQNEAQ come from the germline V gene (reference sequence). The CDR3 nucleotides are TGTGCCAGCAGCCCTGGGACAGAGGGCTCACCCCTCCACTTT. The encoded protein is CASSPGTEGSPLHF.

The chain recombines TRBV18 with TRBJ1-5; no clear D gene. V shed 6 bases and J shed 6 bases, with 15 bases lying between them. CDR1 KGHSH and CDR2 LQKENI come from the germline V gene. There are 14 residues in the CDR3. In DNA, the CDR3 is TGTGCCAGCTCGGAAAGGGAGGGTGGTCAGCCCCAGCATTTT. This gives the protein CASSEREGGQPQHF.